The clone carrying this T cell receptor beta chain was recorded a few times. The antigen remains undetermined. With 6 bases removed from V and 5 bases from J, the gap between germline ends came to 19 bases. The CDR3 sequence is 15 residues long. Germline values: CDR1 MDHEN, CDR2 SYDVKM. TCRdb recomputed calls from the reads with MiXCR, one row per CDR3 protein. The sample consists of 100,000 to 150,000 distinct CDR3 sequences, about 32% of them appearing once. The source of the sample is a study of T cell repertoires in cytomegalovirus infection. Looking at the study overall: CMV epitopes, recently identified HLA-C-restricted and well-studied HLA-B-restricted, were used. Overall study findings and caveats: Ex vivo, HLA-C-restricted CMV-specific TCR beta clonotypes prevailed over the rest of the response.

The TCR comes from a human donor in good health (CMV status not recorded). Some clones in this sample may be carry-over from other donors' samples. This sequence joins TRBV28 and TRBJ2-5; either TRBD1 or TRBD2 may fit D (6 bases each). The sample was CD8+ T cells from cultured PBMCs, taken from culture after CMV antigen stimulation. The CDR3, as DNA: TGTGCCAGCAGGCCTACCTGGGGGGCGACGGAGACCCAGTACTTC. It encodes CASRPTWGATETQYF.